The rows below give T cell receptor beta chains drawn from one sample of a study of cytomegalovirus exposure and HLA in healthy donors. Sequenced by immunoSEQ multiplex PCR; TCRdb stores in-frame clones only, minus some. The sample includes roughly 150,000 clones, about 72% of them seen just once. The sample taken for sequencing was PBMCs. The receptors derive from a man aged 45 to 65 in good health and CMV-seropositive. Both conserved end residues are part of each CDR3. A D gene is named only where the DNA matches it firmly. Clone size is given for some rows only: seen once, a few or many times, or a class if the clone is expanded.

d_call: NA
v_call: TRBV11-2
j_call: TRBJ2-4
clone_size: NA
cdr3_nt: TGTGCCAGCAGCTTAGTGAGTAGCGGCCTAGCCAAAAACATTCAGTACTTC
cdr3_aa: CASSLVSSGLAKNIQYF

d_call: TRBD1
v_call: TRBV5-4
j_call: TRBJ2-7
clone_size: once
cdr3_nt: TGTGCCAGCAGCACCCGACAGGGTATCAACGAGCAGTACTTC
cdr3_aa: CASSTRQGINEQYF

d_call: NA
v_call: TRBV5-4
j_call: TRBJ2-2
clone_size: NA
cdr3_nt: TGTGCCAGCAGCTTGGACAGCAACACCGGGGAGCTGTTTTTT
cdr3_aa: CASSLDSNTGELFF

d_call: NA
v_call: TRBV9
j_call: TRBJ2-2
clone_size: NA
cdr3_nt: TGTGCCAGCAGCGGCAGGGGTGACGGGGAGCTGTTTTTT
cdr3_aa: CASSGRGDGELFF

d_call: NA
v_call: TRBV19
j_call: TRBJ1-1
clone_size: few
cdr3_nt: TGTGCCAGTAGCGCGGTCAGGGGCCGCGGTCTGACTGAAGCTTTCTTT
cdr3_aa: CASSAVRGRGLTEAFF

d_call: NA
v_call: TRBV4-1
j_call: TRBJ1-6
clone_size: NA
cdr3_nt: TGCGCCAGCAGCCACGATTACAATAATTCACCCCTCCACTTT
cdr3_aa: CASSHDYNNSPLHF

d_call: NA
v_call: TRBV7-9
j_call: TRBJ2-5
clone_size: NA
cdr3_nt: TGTGCCAGCAGCTTAATTGAGAGTCAGTACTTC
cdr3_aa: CASSLIESQYF

d_call: TRBD1
v_call: TRBV25-1
j_call: TRBJ2-6
clone_size: once
cdr3_nt: TGTGCCAGCAGTGAACCAGGGACAGGGGTCCCCGGGGCCAACGTCCTGACTTTC
cdr3_aa: CASSEPGTGVPGANVLTF

d_call: TRBD2
v_call: TRBV11-2
j_call: TRBJ2-3
clone_size: NA
cdr3_nt: TGTGCCAGCAGCTTAGATAGCGGGACCGCAGAGTATTTT
cdr3_aa: CASSLDSGTAEYF

d_call: NA
v_call: TRBV18
j_call: TRBJ2-7
clone_size: NA
cdr3_nt: TGTGCCAGCTCACCCTCAGGGCCCGAGCAGTACTTC
cdr3_aa: CASSPSGPEQYF

d_call: TRBD1
v_call: TRBV5-8
j_call: TRBJ1-5
clone_size: NA
cdr3_nt: TGTGCCAGCAGCCGGGGACAGGTTTGGAATCAGCCCCAGCATTTT
cdr3_aa: CASSRGQVWNQPQHF

d_call: NA
v_call: TRBV6-6
j_call: TRBJ1-1
clone_size: NA
cdr3_nt: TGTGCCAGCAGTTACTCACAGGGCGAAGCTTTCTTT
cdr3_aa: CASSYSQGEAFF

d_call: NA
v_call: TRBV19
j_call: TRBJ1-2
clone_size: NA
cdr3_nt: TGTGCCAGTAGTAGAGGGGGTTCTAACTATGGCTACACCTTC
cdr3_aa: CASSRGGSNYGYTF

d_call: NA
v_call: TRBV6-5
j_call: TRBJ2-7
clone_size: NA
cdr3_nt: TGTGCCACCCTCAAGACGGGGGCCTACGAGCAGTACTTC
cdr3_aa: CATLKTGAYEQYF

d_call: NA
v_call: TRBV2
j_call: TRBJ1-1
clone_size: few
cdr3_nt: TGTGCCAGCAGTGGGGGGCTTACAGGGTTGGGCACTGAAGCTTTCTTT
cdr3_aa: CASSGGLTGLGTEAFF

d_call: TRBD1
v_call: TRBV19
j_call: TRBJ1-6
clone_size: NA
cdr3_nt: TGTGCCAGTAGGACAGGGCCCAATAATTCACCCCTCCACTTT
cdr3_aa: CASRTGPNNSPLHF

d_call: NA
v_call: TRBV5-6
j_call: TRBJ2-4
clone_size: NA
cdr3_nt: TGTGCCAGCAGCTTGCAGGGGGCCAAAAACATTCAGTACTTC
cdr3_aa: CASSLQGAKNIQYF

d_call: NA
v_call: TRBV7-2
j_call: TRBJ1-5
clone_size: NA
cdr3_nt: TGTGCCAGCAGCTTAGGATACAGTAGCAATCAGCCCCAGCATTTT
cdr3_aa: CASSLGYSSNQPQHF

d_call: TRBD1
v_call: TRBV7-3
j_call: TRBJ2-7
clone_size: NA
cdr3_nt: TGTGCCAGCAGCCCCGGGACAGGGGCCTACGAGCAGTACTTC
cdr3_aa: CASSPGTGAYEQYF

d_call: NA
v_call: TRBV7-2
j_call: TRBJ1-2
clone_size: few
cdr3_nt: TGTGCCAGCAGCTTAGTGTTCCCTAAAAACTATGGCTACACCTTC
cdr3_aa: CASSLVFPKNYGYTF

d_call: TRBD1
v_call: TRBV28
j_call: TRBJ1-5
clone_size: NA
cdr3_nt: TGTGCCAGCAGGGGCACCGGGACAGGTGACAATCAGCCCCAGCATTTT
cdr3_aa: CASRGTGTGDNQPQHF

d_call: TRBD2
v_call: TRBV4-2
j_call: TRBJ2-1
clone_size: NA
cdr3_nt: TGTGCCAGCAGCCAACGGACTAGCGGAGCTTCCTACAATGAGCAGTTCTTC
cdr3_aa: CASSQRTSGASYNEQFF

d_call: NA
v_call: TRBV2
j_call: TRBJ1-2
clone_size: NA
cdr3_nt: TGTGCCAGCAAATCGATGACAGCCACAATTGTATATGGCTACACCTTC
cdr3_aa: CASKSMTATIVYGYTF

d_call: NA
v_call: TRBV28
j_call: TRBJ2-1
clone_size: once
cdr3_nt: TGTGCCAGCAGTGAGGGCTACAATGAGCAGTTCTTC
cdr3_aa: CASSEGYNEQFF

d_call: NA
v_call: TRBV4-2
j_call: TRBJ2-2
clone_size: NA
cdr3_nt: TGTGCCAGCAGCCAAGGCTTAGTAGGGCCGGACTTTCCCGGGGAGCTGTTTTTT
cdr3_aa: CASSQGLVGPDFPGELFF

d_call: NA
v_call: TRBV5-6
j_call: TRBJ1-2
clone_size: NA
cdr3_nt: TGTGCCAGCAGCCCTCGTCCGGGGAACAATAACTATGGCTACACCTTC
cdr3_aa: CASSPRPGNNNYGYTF

d_call: TRBD1
v_call: TRBV7-3
j_call: TRBJ2-6
clone_size: few
cdr3_nt: TGTGCCAGCAGCCCCCTCCCCGTGCGACAGGGGGACTACTCTGGGGCCAACGTCCTGACTTTC
cdr3_aa: CASSPLPVRQGDYSGANVLTF

d_call: TRBD1
v_call: TRBV28
j_call: TRBJ2-5
clone_size: NA
cdr3_nt: TGTGCCAGCAGTTTTTCCAGGCAGGGGGTAGGAGAGACCCAGTACTTC
cdr3_aa: CASSFSRQGVGETQYF

d_call: NA
v_call: TRBV7-9
j_call: TRBJ2-3
clone_size: NA
cdr3_nt: TGTGCCAGCAGCTTATTCCGGTCCGCGGATACGCAGTATTTT
cdr3_aa: CASSLFRSADTQYF

d_call: NA
v_call: TRBV5-8
j_call: TRBJ1-1
clone_size: once
cdr3_nt: TGTGCCAGCAGCCCGGACAGTATGAGGACTGAAGCTTTCTTT
cdr3_aa: CASSPDSMRTEAFF

d_call: TRBD1
v_call: TRBV5-6
j_call: TRBJ1-1
clone_size: NA
cdr3_nt: TGTGCCAGCAGCCCGCGCTCCGGGACAGGGGCAAGTGCTTTCTTT
cdr3_aa: CASSPRSGTGASAFF

d_call: NA
v_call: TRBV7-9
j_call: TRBJ1-1
clone_size: NA
cdr3_nt: TGTGCCAGCAGCCTTCAGGCGGGGGGTTTGACTGAAGCTTTCTTT
cdr3_aa: CASSLQAGGLTEAFF

d_call: NA
v_call: TRBV9
j_call: TRBJ1-2
clone_size: few
cdr3_nt: TGTGCCAGCAGCGCTCAGGGGTATGGCTACACCTTC
cdr3_aa: CASSAQGYGYTF

d_call: TRBD2
v_call: TRBV15
j_call: TRBJ2-5
clone_size: NA
cdr3_nt: TGTGCCACCAGCAGAGATACCCCTAGCGGGGGTTCAGAGACCCAGTACTTC
cdr3_aa: CATSRDTPSGGSETQYF

d_call: TRBD1
v_call: TRBV7-2
j_call: TRBJ1-4
clone_size: NA
cdr3_nt: TGTGCCAGCAGCCTCCAGGGGGCTCTGAATGAAAAACTGTTTTTT
cdr3_aa: CASSLQGALNEKLFF

d_call: TRBD1
v_call: TRBV29-1
j_call: TRBJ2-7
clone_size: few
cdr3_nt: TGCAGCGCGACAGGGGGATCCCTGGGGTACGAGCAGTACTTC
cdr3_aa: CSATGGSLGYEQYF

d_call: TRBD2
v_call: TRBV19
j_call: TRBJ2-3
clone_size: NA
cdr3_nt: TGTGCCAGTAGTATCTGGGGGGGGAAGACAGATACGCAGTATTTT
cdr3_aa: CASSIWGGKTDTQYF

d_call: NA
v_call: TRBV7-9
j_call: TRBJ2-3
clone_size: NA
cdr3_nt: TGTGCCAGCAGTACCCTAGGAGGCGGCACAGATACGCAGTATTTT
cdr3_aa: CASSTLGGGTDTQYF

d_call: TRBD2
v_call: TRBV9
j_call: TRBJ2-5
clone_size: NA
cdr3_nt: TGTGCCAGCAGCACTAGCGGGGGGACGAAAGAGACCCAGTACTTC
cdr3_aa: CASSTSGGTKETQYF

d_call: NA
v_call: TRBV5-4
j_call: TRBJ2-7
clone_size: NA
cdr3_nt: TGTGCCAGCAGCTTGGACGGCAGCGGAGCCTACGAGCAGTACTTC
cdr3_aa: CASSLDGSGAYEQYF

d_call: NA
v_call: TRBV7-9
j_call: TRBJ1-2
clone_size: NA
cdr3_nt: TGTGCCAGCTCGGGGGACGGGGGGCAAGATGGCTACACCTTC
cdr3_aa: CASSGDGGQDGYTF

d_call: TRBD2
v_call: TRBV5-1
j_call: TRBJ2-5
clone_size: few
cdr3_nt: TGCGCCAGCAGCTTGGGGGCTAGCGGGGGGGCAACGGAGACCCAGTACTTC
cdr3_aa: CASSLGASGGATETQYF

d_call: NA
v_call: TRBV15
j_call: TRBJ2-5
clone_size: NA
cdr3_nt: TGTGCCACCAGCAGAGTAGCAGGGCAGACCCAGTACTTC
cdr3_aa: CATSRVAGQTQYF

d_call: TRBD1
v_call: TRBV18
j_call: TRBJ1-1
clone_size: once
cdr3_nt: TGTGCCAGCTCACAGGGACAGGAAATAAACACTGAAGCTTTCTTT
cdr3_aa: CASSQGQEINTEAFF

d_call: NA
v_call: TRBV7-9
j_call: TRBJ1-1
clone_size: NA
cdr3_nt: TGTGCCAGCAGCTGGGGGACAATGAACACTGAAGCTTTCTTT
cdr3_aa: CASSWGTMNTEAFF

d_call: NA
v_call: TRBV5-4
j_call: TRBJ2-2
clone_size: NA
cdr3_nt: TGTGCCAGCAGCCCGGTGGAGGGGTCGGACACCGGGGAGCTGTTTTTT
cdr3_aa: CASSPVEGSDTGELFF

d_call: NA
v_call: TRBV5-6
j_call: TRBJ2-3
clone_size: NA
cdr3_nt: TGTGCCAGCAGATCGACACGGTTATACACAGATACGCAGTATTTT
cdr3_aa: CASRSTRLYTDTQYF

d_call: TRBD2
v_call: TRBV7-2
j_call: TRBJ2-1
clone_size: NA
cdr3_nt: TGTGCCAGCAGCTTAGCCAGCGGGGGATTCAATGAGCAGTTCTTC
cdr3_aa: CASSLASGGFNEQFF

d_call: TRBD2
v_call: TRBV5-1
j_call: TRBJ2-4
clone_size: NA
cdr3_nt: TGCGCCAGCAGGAAGGAGACTAGCGGTCAAAACATTCAGTACTTC
cdr3_aa: CASRKETSGQNIQYF

d_call: NA
v_call: TRBV25-1
j_call: TRBJ2-7
clone_size: NA
cdr3_nt: TGTGCCAGCAGCCTTCAGGGAACAACATACGAGCAGTACTTC
cdr3_aa: CASSLQGTTYEQYF

d_call: TRBD1
v_call: TRBV28
j_call: TRBJ2-7
clone_size: NA
cdr3_nt: TGTGCCAGCAGCCCGGGGGCTCAGGGGGCGTCGGGGGAGCAGTACTTC
cdr3_aa: CASSPGAQGASGEQYF